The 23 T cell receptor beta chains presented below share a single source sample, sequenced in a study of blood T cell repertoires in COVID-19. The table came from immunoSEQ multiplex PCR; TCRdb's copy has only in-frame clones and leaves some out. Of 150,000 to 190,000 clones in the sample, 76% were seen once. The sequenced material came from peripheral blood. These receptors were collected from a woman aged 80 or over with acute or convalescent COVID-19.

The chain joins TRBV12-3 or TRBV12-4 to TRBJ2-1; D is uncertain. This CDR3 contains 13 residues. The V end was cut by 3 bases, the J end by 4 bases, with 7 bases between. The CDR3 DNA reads TGTGCCAGCAGTTTTCCCCCTTACAATGAGCAGTTCTTC. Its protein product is CASSFPPYNEQFF.

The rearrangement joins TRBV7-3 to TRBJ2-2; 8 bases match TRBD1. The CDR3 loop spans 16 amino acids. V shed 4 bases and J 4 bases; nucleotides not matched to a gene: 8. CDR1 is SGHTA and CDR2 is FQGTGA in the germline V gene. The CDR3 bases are TGTGCCAGCAGCTCCCCCGCCGGACAGGGCACCGGGGAGCTGTTTTTT. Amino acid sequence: CASSSPAGQGTGELFF.

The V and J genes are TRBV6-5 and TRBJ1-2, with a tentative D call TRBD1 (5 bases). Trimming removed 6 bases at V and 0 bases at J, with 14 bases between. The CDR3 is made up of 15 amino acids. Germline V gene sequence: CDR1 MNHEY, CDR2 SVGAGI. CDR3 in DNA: TGTGCCAGCAGCTATGATGGGGGGGCTAACTATGGCTACACCTTC. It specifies CASSYDGGANYGYTF.

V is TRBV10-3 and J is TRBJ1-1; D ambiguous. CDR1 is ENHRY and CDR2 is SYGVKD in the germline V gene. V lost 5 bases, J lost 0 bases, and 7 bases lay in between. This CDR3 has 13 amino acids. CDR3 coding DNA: TGTGCCATCAGTACCCAGGTGAACACTGAAGCTTTCTTT. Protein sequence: CAISTQVNTEAFF.

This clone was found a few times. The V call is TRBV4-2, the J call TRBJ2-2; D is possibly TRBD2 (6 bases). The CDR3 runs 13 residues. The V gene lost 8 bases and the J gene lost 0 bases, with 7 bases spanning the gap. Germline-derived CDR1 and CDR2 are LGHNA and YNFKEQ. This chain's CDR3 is CASGGANTGELFF. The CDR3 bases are TGTGCCAGCGGCGGGGCGAACACCGGGGAGCTGTTTTTT.

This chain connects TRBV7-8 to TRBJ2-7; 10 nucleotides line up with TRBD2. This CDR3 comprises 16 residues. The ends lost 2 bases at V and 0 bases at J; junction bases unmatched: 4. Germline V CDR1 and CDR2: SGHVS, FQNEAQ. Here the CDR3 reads CASSLRTSGTSYEQYF. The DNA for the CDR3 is TGTGCCAGCAGCTTACGAACTAGCGGGACCTCCTACGAGCAGTACTTC. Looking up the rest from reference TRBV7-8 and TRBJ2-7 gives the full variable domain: GAGVSQSPRYKVAKRGQDVALRCDPISGHVSLFWYQQALGQGPEFLTYFQNEAQLDKSGLPSDRFFAERPEGSVSTLKIQRTQQEDSAVYLCASSLRTSGTSYEQYFGPGTRLTVT.

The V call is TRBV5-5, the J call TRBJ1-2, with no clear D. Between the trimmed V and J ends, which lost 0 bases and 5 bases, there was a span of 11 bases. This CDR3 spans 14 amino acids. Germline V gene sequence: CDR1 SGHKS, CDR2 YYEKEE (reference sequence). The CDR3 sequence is CASSLGLREYGYTF. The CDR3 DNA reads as TGTGCCAGCAGCTTGGGTCTGAGGGAGTATGGCTACACCTTC.

The CDR3 DNA is TGTGCCAGCAGCCAACCCCCCGGGAGCACTGAAGCTTTCTTT. Its protein product is CASSQPPGSTEAFF. This chain links TRBV6-5 with TRBJ1-1; no firm D call. The CDR3 has 14 amino acids. Germline-derived CDR1 and CDR2 are MNHEY and SVGAGI. Trimming removed 6 bases at V and 4 bases at J, with 15 bases between.

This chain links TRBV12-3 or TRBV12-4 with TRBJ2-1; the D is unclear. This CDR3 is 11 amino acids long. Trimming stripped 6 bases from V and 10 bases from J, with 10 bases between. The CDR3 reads CASSPRLEQFF. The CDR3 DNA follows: TGTGCCAGCAGCCCCAGGTTAGAGCAGTTCTTC.

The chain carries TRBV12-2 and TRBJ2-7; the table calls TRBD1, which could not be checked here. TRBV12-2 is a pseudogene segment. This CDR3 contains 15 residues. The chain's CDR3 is CASRLLGQSFYEQYF. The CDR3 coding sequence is TGTGCAAGTCGCTTACTTGGACAGTCCTTCTACGAGCAGTACTTC.

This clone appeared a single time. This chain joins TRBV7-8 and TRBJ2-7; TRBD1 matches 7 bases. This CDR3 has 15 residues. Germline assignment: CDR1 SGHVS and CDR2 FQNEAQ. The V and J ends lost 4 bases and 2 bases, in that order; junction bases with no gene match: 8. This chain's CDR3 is CASSSGQMLTYEQYF. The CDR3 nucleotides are TGTGCCAGCAGCTCGGGACAGATGCTAACCTACGAGCAGTACTTC.

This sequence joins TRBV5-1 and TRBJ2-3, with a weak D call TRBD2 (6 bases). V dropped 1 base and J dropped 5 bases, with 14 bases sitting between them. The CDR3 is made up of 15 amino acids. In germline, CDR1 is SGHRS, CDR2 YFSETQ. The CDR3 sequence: CASSLFSGGVDTQYF. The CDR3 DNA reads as TGCGCCAGCAGCTTGTTCTCGGGCGGGGTAGATACGCAGTATTTT.

CDR3 sequence reads: CASSLSGDQPQHF. For the CDR3, the DNA is TGCGCCAGCAGCTTGTCAGGGGATCAGCCCCAGCATTTT. The genes are TRBV5-1 and TRBJ1-5; TRBD1 is a possible D gene (6 bases). V was clipped by 1 base and J by 5 bases, with 7 bases between them. In germline, CDR1 is SGHRS, CDR2 YFSETQ. The length of the CDR3 is 13 residues.

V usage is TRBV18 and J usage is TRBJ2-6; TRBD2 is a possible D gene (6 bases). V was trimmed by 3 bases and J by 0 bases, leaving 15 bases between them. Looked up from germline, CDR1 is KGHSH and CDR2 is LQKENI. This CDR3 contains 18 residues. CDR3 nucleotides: TGTGCCAGCTCACCCGTTAGTGAGGACTACTCTGGGGCCAACGTCCTGACTTTC. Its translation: CASSPVSEDYSGANVLTF.

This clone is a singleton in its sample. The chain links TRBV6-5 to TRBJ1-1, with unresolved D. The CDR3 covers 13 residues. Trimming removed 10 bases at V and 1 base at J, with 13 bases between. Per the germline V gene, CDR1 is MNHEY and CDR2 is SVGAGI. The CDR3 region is CATTVPENTEAFF. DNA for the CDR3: TGTGCCACCACAGTACCCGAGAACACTGAAGCTTTCTTT.

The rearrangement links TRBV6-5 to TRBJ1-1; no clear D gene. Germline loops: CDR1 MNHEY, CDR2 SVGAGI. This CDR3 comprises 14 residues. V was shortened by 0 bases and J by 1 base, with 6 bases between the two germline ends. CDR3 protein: CASSYSRENTEAFF. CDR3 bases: TGTGCCAGCAGTTACTCGAGGGAGAACACTGAAGCTTTCTTT.

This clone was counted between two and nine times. Written as DNA, the CDR3 is TGTGCCAGCAGCGGGGGACAGTCGGGTAGCTCGAACACTGAAGCTTTCTTT. This gives the protein CASSGGQSGSSNTEAFF. V gene TRBV9 combines with J gene TRBJ1-1; the match to TRBD1 covers 7 bases. The V gene's germline CDR1 is SGDLS and CDR2 YYNGEE. With 3 bases clipped from V and 1 base from J, the junction kept 12 bases outside the gene matches. There are 17 residues in the CDR3.

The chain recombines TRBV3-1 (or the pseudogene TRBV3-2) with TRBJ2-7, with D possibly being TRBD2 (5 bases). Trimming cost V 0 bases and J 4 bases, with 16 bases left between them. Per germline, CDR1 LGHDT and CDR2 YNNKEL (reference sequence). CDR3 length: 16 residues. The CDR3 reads CASSQESGRGIYEQYF. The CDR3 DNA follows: TGTGCCAGCAGCCAAGAGAGCGGTCGAGGGATTTACGAGCAGTACTTC.

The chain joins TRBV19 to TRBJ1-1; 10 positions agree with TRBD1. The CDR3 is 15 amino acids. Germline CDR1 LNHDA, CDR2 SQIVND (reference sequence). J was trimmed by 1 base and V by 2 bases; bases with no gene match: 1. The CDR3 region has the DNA TGTGCCAGTAGTATAAGGGACAGGGGGAACACTGAAGCTTTCTTT. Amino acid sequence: CASSIRDRGNTEAFF.

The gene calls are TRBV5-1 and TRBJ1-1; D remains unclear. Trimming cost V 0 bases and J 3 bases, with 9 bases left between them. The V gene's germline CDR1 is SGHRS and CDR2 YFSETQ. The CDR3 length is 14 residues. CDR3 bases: TGCGCCAGCAGCTTGGACAGCGGGGACACTGAAGCTTTCTTT. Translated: CASSLDSGDTEAFF.

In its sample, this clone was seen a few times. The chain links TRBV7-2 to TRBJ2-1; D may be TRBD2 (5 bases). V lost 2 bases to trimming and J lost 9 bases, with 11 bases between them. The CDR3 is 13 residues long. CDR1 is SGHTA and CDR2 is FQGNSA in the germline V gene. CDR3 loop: CASSLIRAGEQFF. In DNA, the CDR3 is TGTGCCAGCAGCTTAATCCGGGCGGGTGAGCAGTTCTTC.

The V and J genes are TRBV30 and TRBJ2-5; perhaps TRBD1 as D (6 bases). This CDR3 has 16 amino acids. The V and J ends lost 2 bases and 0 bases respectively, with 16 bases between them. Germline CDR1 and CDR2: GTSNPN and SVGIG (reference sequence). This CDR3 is CAWSPSGRGYQETQYF. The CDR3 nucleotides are TGTGCCTGGAGTCCATCCGGCAGGGGCTACCAAGAGACCCAGTACTTC.

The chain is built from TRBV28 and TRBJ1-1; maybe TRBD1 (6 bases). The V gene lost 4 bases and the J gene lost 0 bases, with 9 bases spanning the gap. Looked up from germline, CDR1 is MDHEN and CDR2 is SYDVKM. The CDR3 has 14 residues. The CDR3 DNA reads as TGTGCCAGCAGTTGGGGACACCTGAACACTGAAGCTTTCTTT. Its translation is CASSWGHLNTEAFF.